This paragraph covers one TCR beta chain sequence. Building the TCR beta libraries relied on iRepertoire HTBI primers, and CDR3 regions underwent Arm-PCR. A single record per CDR3 protein comes from TCRdb applying MiXCR to the multiplex PCR reads. The table lists 200,000 to 250,000 distinct CDR3 sequences, 18% of them singletons, with approximately 24% in the top ten. These data originate in a study of regulatory T cells in long-lasting Graves disease. The time point is: newly diagnosed GD, antithyroid drugs for less than 3 months. PBMCs provided the RNA from which the TCR library was made. The V and J ends lost 6 bases and 3 bases respectively, with 9 bases between them. CDR3 size: 12 residues. The germline V gene encodes CDR1 MDHEN and CDR2 SYDVKM.

The V call is TRBV28, the J call TRBJ2-7; weak D call: TRBD2 (5 bases). This receptor was taken from a female donor with Graves disease. The sequencing here drew on peripheral blood mononuclear cells (PBMCs), taken at new diagnosis, from a patient treated with antithyroid drugs. The CDR3 nucleotides are TGTGCCAGCAGACTTAGCGACTACGAGCAGTACTTC. This codes for CASRLSDYEQYF. Filled out from reference TRBV28 and TRBJ2-7, the complete variable domain reads DVKVTQSSRYLVKRTGEKVFLECVQDMDHENMFWYRQDPGLGLRLIYFSYDVKMKEKGDIPEGYSVSREKKERFSLILESASTNQTSMYLCASRLSDYEQYFGPGTRLTVT.